A selection of T cell receptor beta chains follows, all from one sample in a study of T cell responses to AZD1222 COVID-19 vaccine. The repertoire was sequenced with immunoSEQ multiplex PCR; TCRdb's copy has only in-frame clones and lacks some. This table holds some 150,000 clones, about nine tenths found once. The specimen was peripheral blood, collected after recovery from COVID-19. The receptor set was obtained from an adult who had recovered from COVID-19. The CDR3 runs from the conserved cysteine through the conserved F or W. Fields, in order: clone size, V gene, D gene, J gene, CDR3 DNA, CDR3 protein. A D gene is named only where the DNA matches it firmly. Size values are once, few and many counts, or a class for expanded clones, and some rows have none.

size: -
V: TRBV7-6
D: -
J: TRBJ2-3
DNA: TGTGCCAGCAGCTTAGCGGGAGAGGTGGCGGATACGCAGTATTTT
CDR3: CASSLAGEVADTQYF

size: -
V: TRBV27
D: TRBD1
J: TRBJ1-1
DNA: TGTGCCAGCAGGACAGGGGATAACACTGAAGCTTTCTTT
CDR3: CASRTGDNTEAFF

size: few
V: TRBV29-1
D: TRBD1
J: TRBJ1-1
DNA: TGCAGCGCTGCGGACAGGATGAACACTGAAGCTTTCTTT
CDR3: CSAADRMNTEAFF

size: -
V: TRBV6-5
D: TRBD2
J: TRBJ2-1
DNA: TGTGCCAGCAGTTCGGGGGGGGGCCGGAAGTTCTTC
CDR3: CASSSGGGRKFF

size: -
V: TRBV7-2
D: -
J: TRBJ1-3
DNA: TGTGCCAGCAGCCCACAGGTTGTGGGTGGAAACACCATATATTTT
CDR3: CASSPQVVGGNTIYF

size: -
V: TRBV28
D: -
J: TRBJ2-3
DNA: TGTGCCAGCAGTGAGCTGGCCACAGATACGCAGTATTTT
CDR3: CASSELATDTQYF

size: once
V: TRBV10-2
D: TRBD2
J: TRBJ2-5
DNA: TGCGCCAGCCGGCTAGCGGGAGAAGGTGAGACCCAGTACTTC
CDR3: CASRLAGEGETQYF

size: -
V: TRBV4-3
D: -
J: TRBJ1-3
DNA: TGCGCCAGCAGCCAAGATAGGTGGGGGCAGAGAAACACCATATATTTT
CDR3: CASSQDRWGQRNTIYF

size: -
V: TRBV4-3
D: -
J: TRBJ1-2
DNA: TGCGCCAGCAGCCACGGGCAGAACTATGGCTACACCTTC
CDR3: CASSHGQNYGYTF

size: -
V: TRBV9
D: TRBD1
J: TRBJ1-1
DNA: TGTGCCAGCAGCGTAGACGTTGGTCAGGGGGCGATTGGGAACACTGAAGCTTTCTTT
CDR3: CASSVDVGQGAIGNTEAFF

size: -
V: TRBV4-2
D: TRBD1
J: TRBJ1-1
DNA: TGTGCCAGCAGCCAAGGAGCCGGGACAGGGAAGAACACTGAAGCTTTCTTT
CDR3: CASSQGAGTGKNTEAFF

size: -
V: TRBV5-4
D: -
J: TRBJ1-6
DNA: TGTGCCAGCAGCTTGCAGGAGCCGTATAATTCACCCCTCCACTTT
CDR3: CASSLQEPYNSPLHF

size: -
V: TRBV7-2
D: -
J: TRBJ2-3
DNA: TGTGCCAGCAGCTGGGAGATCTACACAGATACGCAGTATTTT
CDR3: CASSWEIYTDTQYF

size: -
V: TRBV10-3
D: TRBD1
J: TRBJ2-4
DNA: TGTGCCATCAGTGGCGGGACAGGGGGAAACATTCAGTACTTC
CDR3: CAISGGTGGNIQYF

size: -
V: TRBV9
D: -
J: TRBJ1-4
DNA: TGTGCCAGCAGCCCCCTCCCCGGACGGGGTACGGAAAAACTGTTTTTT
CDR3: CASSPLPGRGTEKLFF

size: -
V: TRBV7-3
D: -
J: TRBJ1-1
DNA: TGTGCCAGCAGCTTAATGCCCCCGGGGAGCGGCACTGAAGCTTTCTTT
CDR3: CASSLMPPGSGTEAFF

size: once
V: TRBV28
D: -
J: TRBJ1-1
DNA: TGTGCCAGCAGTTTATGGGATGAAGCTTTCTTT
CDR3: CASSLWDEAFF

size: -
V: TRBV28
D: TRBD1
J: TRBJ2-7
DNA: TGTGCCAGCAGTTTAACCCAGGGGGCTACAGGCTCCTACGAGCAGTACTTC
CDR3: CASSLTQGATGSYEQYF

size: -
V: TRBV9
D: -
J: TRBJ2-3
DNA: TGTGCCAGCAGCGACAGGGTTACAGATACGCAGTATTTT
CDR3: CASSDRVTDTQYF

size: -
V: TRBV25-1
D: TRBD2
J: TRBJ2-7
DNA: TGTGCCAGCAGCGACCCTAGCGGGAGAGACTACGAGCAGTACTTC
CDR3: CASSDPSGRDYEQYF

size: -
V: TRBV28
D: TRBD2
J: TRBJ2-1
DNA: TGTGCCAGCAGTCGCTCCCATAGCGGGAAGCCATCCTACAATGAGCAGTTCTTC
CDR3: CASSRSHSGKPSYNEQFF

size: -
V: TRBV7-2
D: TRBD1
J: TRBJ1-1
DNA: TGTGCCAGCAGCTTAAAAACAGGGGCCCTTGAAGCTTTCTTT
CDR3: CASSLKTGALEAFF

size: -
V: TRBV11-3
D: -
J: TRBJ2-6
DNA: TGTGCCAGCAGCCCGGACGGTAACTCTGGGGCCAACGTCCTGACTTTC
CDR3: CASSPDGNSGANVLTF

size: -
V: TRBV10-3
D: TRBD1
J: TRBJ2-5
DNA: TGTGCCATCAGTGTACAGGGGTGGCCCCAAGAGACCCAGTACTTC
CDR3: CAISVQGWPQETQYF

size: -
V: TRBV3-1/TRBV3-2
D: -
J: TRBJ2-3
DNA: TGTGCCAGCAGCCATCGAACAGATACGCAGTATTTT
CDR3: CASSHRTDTQYF

size: once
V: TRBV7-2
D: TRBD1
J: TRBJ1-2
DNA: TGTGCCAGCAGCCCGAGACAGGGGGAAGGCTACACCTTC
CDR3: CASSPRQGEGYTF

size: -
V: TRBV11-3
D: TRBD1
J: TRBJ2-2
DNA: TGTGCCAGCAGCTTAGGGACAGGAAATCCGAACACCGGGGAGCTGTTTTTT
CDR3: CASSLGTGNPNTGELFF

size: -
V: TRBV4-2
D: -
J: TRBJ1-4
DNA: TGTGCCAGCAGCCAAGATCCTCAGGGAGATGAAAAACTGTTTTTT
CDR3: CASSQDPQGDEKLFF

size: -
V: TRBV9
D: TRBD2
J: TRBJ2-5
DNA: TGTGCCAGCAGCGTAGCGACTAGCAGACAAGAGACCCAGTACTTC
CDR3: CASSVATSRQETQYF

size: -
V: TRBV7-2
D: TRBD2
J: TRBJ2-7
DNA: TGTGCCAGCAAAAGAGCGGGAGCGTACGAGCAGTACTTC
CDR3: CASKRAGAYEQYF

size: -
V: TRBV4-3
D: -
J: TRBJ1-4
DNA: TGCGCCAGCAGCCTCCGAGGGGGGGAGAGTGAAAAACTGTTTTTT
CDR3: CASSLRGGESEKLFF

size: -
V: TRBV12-3/TRBV12-4
D: -
J: TRBJ1-2
DNA: TGTGCCAGCAGTTTAGCGCCGGGGGACGGCTACACCTTC
CDR3: CASSLAPGDGYTF

size: -
V: TRBV7-2
D: -
J: TRBJ1-1
DNA: TGTGCCAGCAGCTTGGGATCCGTTATGAACACTGAAGCTTTCTTT
CDR3: CASSLGSVMNTEAFF

size: -
V: TRBV5-1
D: -
J: TRBJ1-1
DNA: TGCGCCAGCAGCTTACGAGGGACAAGGGACACTGAAGCTTTCTTT
CDR3: CASSLRGTRDTEAFF

size: -
V: TRBV5-4
D: -
J: TRBJ1-1
DNA: TGTGCCAGCAGCTTGGAACCGGGCCGGAGGGCTGAAGCTTTCTTT
CDR3: CASSLEPGRRAEAFF

size: -
V: TRBV9
D: -
J: TRBJ1-6
DNA: TGTGCCAGCAGCAAAGCCGGGGGCCCGAATTCACCCCTCCACTTT
CDR3: CASSKAGGPNSPLHF

size: few
V: TRBV29-1
D: -
J: TRBJ2-3
DNA: TGCAGCGTTGACCCGACCGCAACAGGAAGCACAGATACGCAGTATTTT
CDR3: CSVDPTATGSTDTQYF

size: -
V: TRBV19
D: -
J: TRBJ2-7
DNA: TGTGCCCCTTTCGAAGAGGGGAAGGGATCCTACGAGCAGTACTTC
CDR3: CAPFEEGKGSYEQYF

size: -
V: TRBV5-3
D: TRBD1
J: TRBJ2-7
DNA: TGTGCCACCAGGGACAGGGAAGGAAGCGAGCAGTACTTC
CDR3: CATRDREGSEQYF

size: -
V: TRBV3-1/TRBV3-2
D: -
J: TRBJ1-2
DNA: TGTGCCAGCAGCCTAGGGTATAACTATGGCTACACCTTC
CDR3: CASSLGYNYGYTF

size: -
V: TRBV19
D: -
J: TRBJ1-1
DNA: TGTGCCAGTAGCCCTGTAAAAGGGACTGAAGCTTTCTTT
CDR3: CASSPVKGTEAFF

size: -
V: TRBV6-1
D: -
J: TRBJ1-2
DNA: TGTGCCAGCAGTGATTCGGGCAGGAACAATAACTATGGCTACACCTTC
CDR3: CASSDSGRNNNYGYTF

size: -
V: TRBV7-9
D: TRBD2
J: TRBJ2-1
DNA: TGTGCCAGCAGCCTAGCCCTAGCGGGGGAATACAATGAGCAGTTCTTC
CDR3: CASSLALAGEYNEQFF

size: -
V: TRBV5-4
D: TRBD1
J: TRBJ1-4
DNA: TGTGCCAGCAGCCAGACAGGGGCTGGAGAAAAACTGTTTTTT
CDR3: CASSQTGAGEKLFF

size: -
V: TRBV11-2
D: TRBD2
J: TRBJ2-2
DNA: TGTGCCAGCAGCTTTTTAGCGGGAGTGGCCACCGGGGAGCTGTTTTTT
CDR3: CASSFLAGVATGELFF

size: -
V: TRBV18
D: -
J: TRBJ1-1
DNA: TGTGCCAGCTCACAACAGGGAAGGGGCACTGAAGCTTTCTTT
CDR3: CASSQQGRGTEAFF

size: -
V: TRBV6-5
D: -
J: TRBJ2-1
DNA: TGTGCCAGCAGTTCCACCCCTGAGAGGCAGCAGTTCTTC
CDR3: CASSSTPERQQFF

size: once
V: TRBV14
D: TRBD2
J: TRBJ2-4
DNA: TGTGCCAGCAGCCCCCTTGGTCGGGGGGGAAGGAACATTCAGTACTTC
CDR3: CASSPLGRGGRNIQYF

size: once
V: TRBV29-1
D: TRBD1
J: TRBJ1-2
DNA: TGCAGCGCCGACAGGGCCGGGGGTGGCTACACCTTC
CDR3: CSADRAGGGYTF

size: few
V: TRBV28
D: TRBD2
J: TRBJ2-1
DNA: TGTGCCAGCAGTTCGGGACTAGCGGGAGTATTTTTTGAGCAGTTCTTC
CDR3: CASSSGLAGVFFEQFF

size: -
V: TRBV6-1
D: -
J: TRBJ1-5
DNA: TGTGCCAGCAGTGAAGACCCGGCACAGCCCCAGCATTTT
CDR3: CASSEDPAQPQHF

size: -
V: TRBV9
D: -
J: TRBJ1-2
DNA: TGTGCCAGCAGCCCGGAGGAGGGAAGGGAGTATGGCTACACCTTC
CDR3: CASSPEEGREYGYTF